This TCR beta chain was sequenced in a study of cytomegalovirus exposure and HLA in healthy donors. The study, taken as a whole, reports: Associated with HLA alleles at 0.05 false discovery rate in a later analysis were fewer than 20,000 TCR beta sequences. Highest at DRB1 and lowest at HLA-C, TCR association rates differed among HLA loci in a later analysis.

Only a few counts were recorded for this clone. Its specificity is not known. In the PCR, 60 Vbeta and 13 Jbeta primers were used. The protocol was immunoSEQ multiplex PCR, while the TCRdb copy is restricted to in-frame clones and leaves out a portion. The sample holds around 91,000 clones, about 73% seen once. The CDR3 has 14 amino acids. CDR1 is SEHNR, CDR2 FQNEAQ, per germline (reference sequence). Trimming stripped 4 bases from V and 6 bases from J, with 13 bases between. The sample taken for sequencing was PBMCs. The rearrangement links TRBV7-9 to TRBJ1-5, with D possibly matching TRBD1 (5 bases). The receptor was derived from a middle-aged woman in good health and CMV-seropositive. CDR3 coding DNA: TGTGCCAGCAGCTCCAATGGGGCATTTCAGCCCCAGCATTTT. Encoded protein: CASSSNGAFQPQHF.